The rows below give T cell receptor beta chains drawn from one sample of a study of T cell responses to AZD1222 COVID-19 vaccine. The repertoire was sequenced with immunoSEQ multiplex PCR; TCRdb's copy has only in-frame clones and lacks some. This sample yields some 150,000 clones, of which about 90% are seen a single time; 5.2% belongs to the top ten. The sample was peripheral blood, taken on day 0 of AZD1222 vaccination. Every receptor here comes from an adult in good health. Each CDR3 is given with its conserved first and last residue. Each record gives: clone size, J gene, V gene, D gene, CDR3 protein, CDR3 DNA. D genes are given only for firm matches. Expanded clones get a size class; other rows say once, few or many, or leave the size out.

.	TRBJ2-1	TRBV12-5	TRBD1	CASGWAGTGVDEQFF	TGTGCTAGTGGTTGGGCCGGGACAGGGGTCGATGAGCAGTTCTTC
.	TRBJ1-1	TRBV6-4	.	CASSDGGKNTEAFF	TGTGCCAGCAGCGACGGGGGCAAAAACACTGAAGCTTTCTTT
.	TRBJ1-1	TRBV16	.	CASSQAGKGGGLGTEAFF	TGTGCCAGCAGCCAAGCGGGGAAGGGAGGGGGACTTGGCACTGAAGCTTTCTTT
.	TRBJ1-1	TRBV6-5	.	CASSLSINTEAFF	TGTGCCAGCAGTTTGTCGATTAACACTGAAGCTTTCTTT
.	TRBJ1-4	TRBV28	.	CASSLMGATDEKLFF	TGTGCCAGCAGTTTAATGGGGGCGACGGATGAAAAACTGTTTTTT
.	TRBJ2-3	TRBV19	TRBD2	CASSPSGGADTQYF	TGTGCCAGTAGTCCTAGCGGGGGCGCAGATACGCAGTATTTT
.	TRBJ1-2	TRBV6-2/TRBV6-3	.	CASSGTQRNYGYTF	TGTGCCAGCAGTGGGACACAACGAAACTATGGCTACACCTTC
.	TRBJ2-3	TRBV9	.	CASSATSRTDTQYF	TGTGCCAGCAGCGCCACCTCTAGGACAGATACGCAGTATTTT
.	TRBJ2-3	TRBV4-3	.	CASSPQRWTDTQYF	TGCGCCAGCAGCCCCCAAAGGTGGACAGATACGCAGTATTTT
.	TRBJ1-1	TRBV6-5	TRBD1	CASRTGVRAAFF	TGTGCCAGCAGAACAGGGGTCCGAGCCGCTTTCTTT
.	TRBJ2-1	TRBV6-2/TRBV6-3	.	CASSYHNEQFF	TGTGCCAGCAGTTACCACAATGAGCAGTTCTTC
.	TRBJ1-5	TRBV27	TRBD1	CASSLFGTVNQPQHF	TGTGCCAGCAGTTTATTTGGGACAGTAAATCAGCCCCAGCATTTT
.	TRBJ1-4	TRBV27	.	CASSRLFGQSEKLFF	TGTGCCAGCAGCCGACTTTTTGGTCAGTCTGAAAAACTGTTTTTT
.	TRBJ1-1	TRBV11-2	.	CASSLWGGTEAFF	TGTGCCAGCAGCTTGTGGGGAGGAACTGAAGCTTTCTTT
.	TRBJ1-1	TRBV18	.	CASSLGDPRAGDPFNTEAFF	TGTGCCAGCTCCCTGGGGGACCCTCGAGCAGGGGACCCGTTCAACACTGAAGCTTTCTTT
.	TRBJ2-5	TRBV28	.	CASTADQETQYF	TGTGCCAGCACTGCGGACCAAGAGACCCAGTACTTC
.	TRBJ1-1	TRBV4-1	.	CASSLAGGREAFF	TGCGCCAGCAGTCTCGCCGGCGGACGTGAAGCTTTCTTT
.	TRBJ2-3	TRBV27	TRBD1	CASSFKGQDTQYF	TGTGCCAGCAGTTTTAAGGGACAGGATACGCAGTATTTT
.	TRBJ1-4	TRBV28	TRBD1	CASSSRQGAREKLFF	TGTGCCAGCAGTTCCCGACAGGGGGCTCGTGAAAAACTGTTTTTT
once	TRBJ1-2	TRBV2	.	CASSEAAGNAGYTF	TGTGCCAGCAGTGAAGCAGCAGGGAATGCTGGCTACACCTTC
.	TRBJ2-7	TRBV7-9	.	CASSFGTIPYEQYF	TGTGCCAGCAGTTTCGGGACAATCCCCTACGAGCAGTACTTC
.	TRBJ2-2	TRBV29-1	TRBD1	CSVGPTGGDTGELFF	TGCAGCGTTGGGCCGACAGGGGGCGACACCGGGGAGCTGTTTTTT
once	TRBJ1-1	TRBV11-1	TRBD1	CASSRGQGRLNTEAFF	TGTGCCAGCAGCCGCGGACAGGGAAGGCTGAACACTGAAGCTTTCTTT
.	TRBJ1-1	TRBV14	TRBD1	CASSGDRYTEAFF	TGTGCCAGCAGCGGGGACAGATACACTGAAGCTTTCTTT
.	TRBJ1-1	TRBV15	TRBD1	CATSRADLGQGWGEAFF	TGTGCCACCAGCAGAGCCGACCTCGGACAGGGATGGGGTGAAGCTTTCTTT
few	TRBJ2-3	TRBV19	TRBD2	CASSISGGQDTQYF	TGTGCCAGTAGTATTAGCGGGGGGCAAGATACGCAGTATTTT
.	TRBJ1-2	TRBV28	.	CASSLGGEYGYTF	TGTGCCAGCAGTTTAGGGGGGGAGTATGGCTACACCTTC
.	TRBJ1-3	TRBV3-1/TRBV3-2	.	CASSQGVGNTIYF	TGTGCCAGCAGCCAGGGGGTCGGAAACACCATATATTTT
.	TRBJ2-1	TRBV5-1	.	CASSLALASNEQFF	TGCGCCAGCAGCTTGGCCCTAGCTAGCAATGAGCAGTTCTTC
.	TRBJ1-5	TRBV6-2/TRBV6-3	TRBD1	CASSPPTGLQPQHF	TGTGCCAGCAGTCCCCCGACAGGGTTACAGCCCCAGCATTTT
.	TRBJ2-1	TRBV5-4	.	CASSSGWLGSNEQFF	TGTGCCAGCAGCTCGGGTTGGCTAGGGTCCAATGAGCAGTTCTTC
.	TRBJ1-4	TRBV5-4	.	CASSLDSSQDEKLFF	TGTGCCAGCAGCTTGGACTCCAGCCAAGATGAAAAACTGTTTTTT
.	TRBJ2-2	TRBV29-1	TRBD1	CSVSAGGGGELFF	TGCAGCGTTAGCGCAGGGGGCGGCGGGGAGCTGTTTTTT
.	TRBJ2-5	TRBV5-6	TRBD2	CASSPGSGGVQETQYF	TGTGCCAGCAGCCCGGGTAGCGGGGGGGTCCAAGAGACCCAGTACTTC
once	TRBJ2-7	TRBV7-9	.	CASSLGGIAYEQYF	TGTGCCAGCAGCTTAGGAGGCATAGCCTACGAGCAGTACTTC
once	TRBJ1-2	TRBV27	.	CASSLAGQGYYGYTF	TGTGCCAGCAGTTTAGCGGGTCAGGGTTACTATGGCTACACCTTC
.	TRBJ2-7	TRBV27	.	CASSEQEGPYEQYF	TGTGCCAGCAGTGAACAGGAGGGCCCGTACGAGCAGTACTTC
once	TRBJ1-5	TRBV19	.	CASIIGVNQPQHF	TGTGCCAGTATCATAGGGGTGAATCAGCCCCAGCATTTT
.	TRBJ2-1	TRBV9	.	CASSVVAHNEQFF	TGTGCCAGCAGCGTAGTAGCGCACAATGAGCAGTTCTTC
.	TRBJ1-3	TRBV11-2	.	CASRGTGSIYF	TGTGCCAGCAGGGGGACCGGGTCCATATATTTT